Listed here are 20 T cell receptor beta chains from one sample, sequenced in a study of control samples from healthy donors and cancer patients. Only in-frame clones appear in the TCRdb table, and some are missing; sequencing was by immunoSEQ multiplex PCR. The top ten hold approximately 2.5% of the sample, which has roughly 140,000 clones, more than 85% seen once. The sequencing input was blood. Receptors originate from a man in his fifties in good health.

There are a few counts of this clone. This chain uses TRBV7-3 with TRBJ2-1; TRBD2 matches at 8 bases. The germline gives CDR1 SGHTA, CDR2 FQGTGA. The CDR3 runs 15 residues. Trimming took 5 bases from V and 6 from J; bases not matched to a gene: 9. CDR3 in amino acids: CASSLQRGQGNEQFF. In DNA form, the CDR3 reads TGTGCCAGCAGCCTGCAGCGGGGGCAGGGCAATGAGCAGTTCTTC.

The chain is built from TRBV29-1 and TRBJ2-7, with TRBD2 identical over 7 bases. This CDR3 comprises 15 residues. The V segment lost 3 bases and the J segment 1 base; nucleotides outside the gene matches: 9. The germline CDR1 and CDR2 sequences are SQVTM and ANQGSEA. In nucleotides, the CDR3 is TGCAGCGTTGAGAAGCGGGCTAGCGGATCCTACGAGCAGTACTTC. This sequence encodes CSVEKRASGSYEQYF.

The genes are TRBV29-1 and TRBJ1-4, with a tentative D call TRBD1 (5 bases). The CDR3 runs to 14 residues. V lost 6 bases and J 8 bases, leaving 19 bases between the germline ends. CDR1 SQVTM and CDR2 ANQGSEA come from the germline V gene. This CDR3 is CSVRQGELGEKLFF. Here the CDR3 DNA reads TGCAGCGTACGACAAGGGGAATTAGGGGAAAAACTGTTTTTT. Full variable domain (rest looked up from reference TRBV29-1 and TRBJ1-4): SAVISQKPSRDICQRGTSLTIQCQVDSQVTMMFWYRQQPGQSLTLIATANQGSEATYESGFVIDKFPISRPNLTFSTLTVSNMSPEDSSIYLCSVRQGELGEKLFFGSGTQLSVL.

The chain has TRBV28 and TRBJ1-6; D is unclear. Germline V gene sequence: CDR1 MDHEN, CDR2 SYDVKM. The CDR3 runs to 16 residues. Deletions cut 3 bases from V and 5 bases from J, with 14 bases between. As DNA, the CDR3 is TGTGCCAGCAGTTTTACGGCAGGCCGGGATAATTCACCCCTCCACTTT. Residues: CASSFTAGRDNSPLHF.

The V gene is TRBV11-3, the J gene TRBJ2-7, with 15 bases matching TRBD2. The CDR3 sequence is 14 residues long. The V and J ends lost 4 bases and 6 bases, in that order; junction bases with no gene match: 1. Per the germline V gene, CDR1 is SGHNT and CDR2 is YENEEA. This CDR3 reads CASSWGLAGGEQYF. CDR3 bases: TGTGCCAGCAGCTGGGGACTAGCGGGAGGCGAGCAGTACTTC.

The chain employs TRBV28 and TRBJ2-7; 7 positions agree with TRBD2. Germline V gene lookup returns CDR1 MDHEN and CDR2 SYDVKM. The CDR3 covers 15 residues. V was pared by 4 bases and J by 6 bases, with 12 bases of the junction left unmatched. For the CDR3, the DNA is TGTGCCAGCAGTTCACCAGGACTAGAGGCCTCCGAGCAGTACTTC. Its protein is CASSSPGLEASEQYF.

The rearrangement links TRBV18 to TRBJ2-1; D may match TRBD1 or TRBD2 (5 bases each). The ends were cut back, 0 bases at V and 2 bases at J, with 11 bases in the middle. This CDR3 spans 16 amino acids. In germline, CDR1 is KGHSH, CDR2 LQKENI. The CDR3 sequence: CASSPPWGRTYNEQFF. CDR3 sequence (DNA): TGTGCCAGCTCACCACCGTGGGGGAGAACCTACAATGAGCAGTTCTTC.

With respect to this clone: In the same sample, other DNA sequences code for this CDR3. The gene calls are TRBV28 and TRBJ2-5, with 8 positions matching TRBD2. The CDR3 contains 13 residues. Germline V CDR1 and CDR2: MDHEN, SYDVKM. Trimming removed 5 bases from V and 2 bases from J; junction bases left unmatched: 1. For the CDR3, the DNA is TGTGCCAGCAGTCCGGGAGGGCAAGAGACCCAGTACTTC. Translated: CASSPGGQETQYF.

This clone was recorded a few times. CDR3 DNA: TGTGCCAGCAGTTACTCGTCGGGTACGGGATCTGAAGCTTTCTTT. Translating it yields CASSYSSGTGSEAFF. This rearrangement joins TRBV6-5 to TRBJ1-1; no definite D call. The CDR3 runs to 15 residues. Germline CDR1 reads MNHEY; CDR2 reads SVGAGI. V lost 0 bases to trimming and J lost 6 bases, with 14 bases between them.

The chain uses TRBV3-1 (or the pseudogene TRBV3-2) and TRBJ2-1; TRBD2 matches at 12 bases. V was clipped by 4 bases and J by 6 bases; unmatched bases: 4. The CDR3 consists of 15 residues. Germline V CDR1 and CDR2: LGHDT, YNNKEL (reference sequence). The CDR3 nucleotides are TGTGCCAGCAGCCGCGGACTAGCGGGGAGCAATGAGCAGTTCTTC. This codes for CASSRGLAGSNEQFF.

The chain combines TRBV3-1 (or the pseudogene TRBV3-2) with TRBJ1-4; TRBD1 is a possible D gene (5 bases). V dropped 4 bases and J dropped 4 bases, with 7 bases sitting between them. Germline V gene lookup returns CDR1 LGHDT and CDR2 YNNKEL (reference sequence). This CDR3 spans 13 amino acids. CDR3: CASSPGLNEKLFF. CDR3 sequence (DNA): TGTGCCAGCAGCCCGGGGCTTAATGAAAAACTGTTTTTT.

The J gene is TRBJ2-5, the V gene TRBV5-1; 7 bases fit TRBD1. Germline V gene lookup returns CDR1 SGHRS and CDR2 YFSETQ. V was clipped by 4 bases and J by 7 bases; unmatched bases: 7. The CDR3 consists of 13 residues. The CDR3 sequence is CASSPDRVGTQYF. The CDR3 DNA is TGCGCCAGCAGCCCCGACAGGGTCGGGACCCAGTACTTC. Full variable domain (outside the CDR3, taken from reference TRBV5-1 and TRBJ2-5): KAGVTQTPRYLIKTRGQQVTLSCSPISGHRSVSWYQQTPGQGLQFLFEYFSETQRNKGNFPGRFSGRQFSNSRSEMNVSTLELGDSALYLCASSPDRVGTQYFGPGTRLLVL.

The rearrangement uses TRBV2 and TRBJ2-7, with TRBD2 identical over 9 bases. The V and J ends lost 5 bases and 0 bases, in that order; junction bases with no gene match: 11. The CDR3 is 17 residues long. The germline V gene has CDR1 SNHLY and CDR2 FYNNEI. The CDR3 protein is CASSYFPLSGSSYEQYF. The CDR3, as DNA: TGTGCCAGCAGTTACTTCCCACTTAGCGGGAGCTCCTACGAGCAGTACTTC.

The chain is built from TRBV11-2 and TRBJ2-1; tentative D call: TRBD2 (6 bases). This CDR3 has 16 residues. Germline lookup yields CDR1 SGHAT and CDR2 FQNNGV. V was cut by 5 bases and J by 3 bases, with 17 bases left in between. The DNA of the CDR3 is TGTGCCAGCAGCCCCGGGGGAGAACTATACTACAATGAGCAGTTCTTC. Its protein product is CASSPGGELYYNEQFF.

In DNA form, the CDR3 reads TGTGCCAGTAAAATCGGACGGGAGAACACTGAAGCTTTCTTT. It is translated as CASKIGRENTEAFF. V and J are TRBV19 and TRBJ1-1; the D is unclear. Germline V CDR1 and CDR2: LNHDA, SQIVND (reference sequence). The CDR3 is 14 amino acids. Trimming took off 7 bases at V and 1 base at J, with 13 bases between the two ends.

The J gene is TRBJ2-1, the V gene TRBV6-5; TRBD1 aligns across 7 bases. Germline CDR1 and CDR2: MNHEY and SVGAGI. With V trimmed by 8 bases and J by 7 bases, 11 bases remained unmatched. This CDR3 contains 14 residues. The CDR3 DNA follows: TGTGCCAGCGCGACAGGGTGGAGAGCAAATGAGCAGTTCTTC. Protein sequence: CASATGWRANEQFF.

This chain joins TRBV15 and TRBJ2-7; D perhaps matches TRBD2 (6 bases). The germline gives CDR1 LNHNV, CDR2 YYDKDF (reference sequence). The CDR3 is 15 residues long. Trimming cost V 1 base and J 6 bases, with 16 bases left between them. CDR3: CATSRGEAQLGEQYF. The CDR3 region has the DNA TGTGCCACCAGCAGAGGGGAGGCACAGCTTGGCGAGCAGTACTTC.

As DNA, the CDR3 is TGTGCCACCAGTGGCTCGGGAGGTCAGGGGGCTTACGAGCAGTACTTC. The encoded protein is CATSGSGGQGAYEQYF. The chain uses TRBV24-1 and TRBJ2-7; D perhaps matches TRBD1 (8 bases). Germline lookup yields CDR1 KGHDR and CDR2 SFDVKD. The CDR3 has 16 amino acids. V shed 5 bases and J shed 4 bases, with 20 bases lying between them.

The chain is built from TRBV19 and TRBJ2-6, with 8 nucleotides matching TRBD2. The germline gives CDR1 LNHDA, CDR2 SQIVND (reference sequence). The V gene end was trimmed by 4 bases and the J gene end by 3 bases; junction bases not matched to a gene: 14. The length of the CDR3 is 19 residues. The CDR3 nucleotides read TGTGCCAGTAGTACCTCCGGACTAGCCCCTGGGGGTGGGGCCAACGTCCTGACTTTC. Protein sequence: CASSTSGLAPGGGANVLTF.

J is TRBJ2-1 and V is TRBV11-2, with D possibly TRBD2 on 6 matching bases. The CDR3 has 15 amino acids. V was pared by 5 bases and J by 0 bases, with 11 bases between. The V gene's germline CDR1 is SGHAT and CDR2 FQNNGV. The CDR3 reads CASSVTGVSYNEQFF. The CDR3 DNA reads as TGTGCCAGCAGCGTAACGGGAGTCTCCTACAATGAGCAGTTCTTC.